One sample yielded the 29 T cell receptor beta chains listed below, sequenced in a study of cytotoxic CD8 clonotypes in ibrutinib-treated CLL. Sequencing was performed with immunoSEQ multiplex PCR; in TCRdb, only in-frame clones are kept and a portion is missing. The table has 200,000 to 250,000 clones, about four fifths seen once. The sequences come from PBMCs, collected after 12 months of ibrutinib treatment. The source of these receptors is a human donor with chronic lymphocytic leukemia.

This clone was seen a single time. This chain connects TRBV25-1 to TRBJ2-3; 8 nucleotides agree with TRBD2. Unmatched junction bases numbered 8, after V lost 1 base and J lost 5 bases. Germline CDR1 reads MGHDK; CDR2 reads SYGVNS. The CDR3 totals 16 residues. The CDR3 sequence: CASSESSGLSRDTQYF. CDR3 coding DNA: TGTGCCAGCAGTGAATCTAGCGGGTTGAGTAGAGATACGCAGTATTTT.

Only a few counts were recorded for this clone. The chain joins TRBV30 to TRBJ2-3, with TRBD1 as a possible D gene (5 bases). Germline V lookup: CDR1 GTSNPN, CDR2 SVGIG (reference sequence). The CDR3 sequence is 12 residues long. The CDR3 sequence: CAYHRSTDTQYF. DNA for the CDR3: TGTGCGTACCACAGGAGCACAGATACGCAGTATTTT.

The V and J genes are TRBV28 and TRBJ2-5, with 8 bases fitting TRBD2. The V gene's germline CDR1 is MDHEN and CDR2 SYDVKM. Unmatched junction bases numbered 8, after V lost 3 bases and J lost 5 bases. The CDR3 loop spans 15 amino acids. CDR3 bases: TGTGCCAGCAGTTTCCCCAGGACTAGCACGGAGACCCAGTACTTC. As protein: CASSFPRTSTETQYF.

The table lists this clone with a few counts. The rearrangement joins TRBV28 to TRBJ2-3; D unclear. CDR1 and CDR2 from the germline V gene are MDHEN and SYDVKM. Trimming took off 3 bases at V and 3 bases at J, with 7 bases between the two ends. CDR3 size: 13 residues. The CDR3 DNA reads TGTGCCAGCAGTTTCTCGGCGACAGATACGCAGTATTTT. Protein sequence: CASSFSATDTQYF. The entire variable domain, with the rest obtained from reference TRBV28 and TRBJ2-3, is as follows: DVKVTQSSRYLVKRTGEKVFLECVQDMDHENMFWYRQDPGLGLRLIYFSYDVKMKEKGDIPEGYSVSREKKERFSLILESASTNQTSMYLCASSFSATDTQYFGPGTRLTVL.

Remarks on this clone: Other DNA sequences in the sample encode the same CDR3. The chain combines TRBV5-1 with TRBJ2-1; D ambiguous. Germline loops: CDR1 SGHRS, CDR2 YFSETQ. Trimming pared 0 bases from V and 3 bases from J, leaving 7 bases between. The CDR3 is 14 residues long. The CDR3 nucleotides read TGCGCCAGCAGCTTGGGGGGTCTCTACAATGAGCAGTTCTTC. Protein: CASSLGGLYNEQFF.

The V gene is TRBV6-1, the J gene TRBJ2-1; maybe TRBD1 (6 bases). CDR1 is MNHNS, CDR2 SASEGT, per germline. The CDR3 has 15 residues. Trimming left V 5 bases short and J 5 bases short, with 16 bases between. Here the CDR3 DNA reads TGTGCCAGCAGTCTTCGACAGGCGGGTAACAATGAGCAGTTCTTC. This translates into CASSLRQAGNNEQFF.

This clone was picked up a small number of times. J is TRBJ1-1 and V is TRBV9; 7 bases agree with TRBD1. CDR3 length: 14 amino acids. V was pared by 1 base and J by 1 base, with 1 base of the junction left unmatched. The germline V gene encodes CDR1 SGDLS and CDR2 YYNGEE. As DNA, the CDR3 is TGTGCCAGCAGCGTAACAGGGGCGAACACTGAAGCTTTCTTT. Translating gives CASSVTGANTEAFF.

This chain connects TRBV6-5 to TRBJ2-5; D ambiguous. Germline V lookup: CDR1 MNHEY, CDR2 SVGAGI. V dropped 4 bases and J dropped 10 bases, with 16 bases sitting between them. The CDR3 extends over 13 amino acids. CDR3 in DNA: TGTGCCAGCAGTTTCCAAGGTTCTGGGGACCAGTACTTC. Translating gives CASSFQGSGDQYF.

The gene calls are TRBV11-2 and TRBJ2-5; D not certain. The CDR3 is 15 amino acids. V lost 4 bases, J lost 4 bases, and 16 bases lay in between. The germline V gene has CDR1 SGHAT and CDR2 FQNNGV. As DNA, the CDR3 is TGTGCCAGCAGCTCTGGTGGGCAGGCGTTAGAGACCCAGTACTTC. This translates into CASSSGGQALETQYF. The complete variable domain, with remaining parts taken from reference TRBV11-2 and TRBJ2-5, reads EAGVAQSPRYKIIEKRQSVAFWCNPISGHATLYWYQQILGQGPKLLIQFQNNGVVDDSQLPKDRFSAERLKGVDSTLKIQPAKLEDSAVYLCASSSGGQALETQYFGPGTRLLVL.

The V and J genes are TRBV10-2 and TRBJ2-1; unclear D gene. This CDR3 is built from 10 residues. With 5 bases removed from V and 4 bases from J, the gap between germline ends came to 0 bases. Germline CDR1 reads WSHSY; CDR2 reads SAAADI. The CDR3, as DNA: TGCGCCAGCAGTTACAATGAGCAGTTCTTC. Residues: CASSYNEQFF.

The chain carries TRBV27 and TRBJ2-3, with D hard to call. The CDR3 consists of 14 residues. The V end was cut by 5 bases, the J end by 2 bases, with 11 bases between. Per germline, CDR1 MNHEY and CDR2 SMNVEV (reference sequence). The CDR3 loop is CASSPKLPTDTQYF. The CDR3 nucleotides read TGTGCCAGCAGTCCGAAACTCCCCACAGATACGCAGTATTTT.

The J gene is TRBJ1-2, the V gene TRBV28; tentative D call: TRBD1 (6 bases). Germline lookup yields CDR1 MDHEN and CDR2 SYDVKM. V gave up 3 bases and J gave up 9 bases, with 20 bases separating them. CDR3 size: 15 residues. CDR3 loop: CASSFSLGGRSSYTF. In DNA, the CDR3 is TGTGCCAGCAGTTTTTCCCTTGGGGGGCGGTCTAGCTACACCTTC.

The V and J genes are TRBV7-9 and TRBJ1-5; D remains unclear. V lost 0 bases and J lost 2, with 11 bases in between. The CDR3 covers 16 residues. Germline V gene sequence: CDR1 SEHNR, CDR2 FQNEAQ (reference sequence). CDR3 in amino acids: CASSLASSMGNQPQHF. In nucleotides, the CDR3 is TGTGCCAGCAGCTTAGCATCATCAATGGGCAATCAGCCCCAGCATTTT.

The chain combines TRBV14 with TRBJ1-4; 8 bases agree with TRBD1. The CDR3 has 14 amino acids. Germline V gives CDR1 SGHDN, CDR2 FVKESK. Trimming removed 4 bases from V and 8 bases from J; junction bases left unmatched: 6. The CDR3 region has the DNA TGTGCCAGCAGCCGGACAGGGTTTTACGAAAAACTGTTTTTT. This sequence encodes CASSRTGFYEKLFF. Combining the CDR3 with reference TRBV14 and TRBJ1-4 gives the whole variable domain EAGVTQFPSHSVIEKGQTVTLRCDPISGHDNLYWYRRVMGKEIKFLLHFVKESKQDESGMPNNRFLAERTGGTYSTLKVQPAELEDSGVYFCASSRTGFYEKLFFGSGTQLSVL.

The J gene is TRBJ1-1, the V gene TRBV9; 7 positions match TRBD1. The V segment lost 5 bases and the J segment 1 base; nucleotides outside the gene matches: 5. Germline CDR1 and CDR2: SGDLS and YYNGEE. There are 14 residues in the CDR3. CDR3 nucleotide sequence: TGTGCCAGCAGTGAGGGGGCAAAGAACACTGAAGCTTTCTTT. Its translation: CASSEGAKNTEAFF.

V is TRBV27 and J is TRBJ1-2; tentatively, D is TRBD1 (6 bases). Trimming removed 5 bases from V and 2 bases from J, with 12 bases in between. The CDR3 has 14 amino acids. CDR1 and CDR2 (germline): MNHEY, SMNVEV (reference sequence). CDR3 region: CASSPGAGNYGYTF. Here the CDR3 DNA reads TGTGCCAGCAGTCCAGGGGCCGGAAACTATGGCTACACCTTC.

The chain combines TRBV19 with TRBJ2-7; the match to TRBD1 covers 8 bases. V lost 7 bases, J lost 2 bases, and 10 bases stayed unmatched. The CDR3 contains 15 residues. Germline assignment: CDR1 LNHDA and CDR2 SQIVND (reference sequence). The CDR3 nucleotides are TGTGCCAGTACGTTTTCCGGGACAGGCCCCTACGAGCAGTACTTC. Translation gives CASTFSGTGPYEQYF.

The chain is built from TRBV6-1 and TRBJ2-1; D could derive from TRBD1 or TRBD2 (5 bases each). Germline V lookup: CDR1 MNHNS, CDR2 SASEGT. CDR3 size: 13 residues. V lost 8 bases and J lost 8, with 16 bases in between. The CDR3 region has the DNA TGTGCCAGCCACGGGACCTCTGGGGATGAGCAGTTCTTC. Protein: CASHGTSGDEQFF.

The sample holds one count of this clone. V and J are TRBV2 and TRBJ2-7, with TRBD2 matching 9 bases. Germline assignment: CDR1 SNHLY and CDR2 FYNNEI. V lost 7 bases and J lost 4; bases outside the gene matches: 11. The length of the CDR3 is 15 residues. CDR3 amino acids: CASTREGGRAYEQYF. CDR3 DNA: TGTGCCAGCACCCGAGAGGGCGGGAGGGCTTACGAGCAGTACTTC.

The V gene is TRBV19, the J gene TRBJ2-2; D is possibly TRBD2 (5 bases). V dropped 2 bases and J dropped 7 bases, with 11 bases sitting between them. Germline V gene sequence: CDR1 LNHDA, CDR2 SQIVND (reference sequence). The CDR3 has 14 amino acids. The CDR3 reads CASSIWGRDGELFF. CDR3 nucleotide sequence: TGTGCCAGTAGTATATGGGGTCGGGACGGGGAGCTGTTTTTT.

This clone came up a few times. The chain employs TRBV29-1 and TRBJ2-7; TRBD2 matches 12 bases. CDR3 length: 14 amino acids. Germline assignment: CDR1 SQVTM and CDR2 ANQGSEA. With V trimmed by 4 bases and J by 4 bases, 5 bases remained unmatched. The CDR3: CSVATSGRQYEQYF. Here the CDR3 DNA reads TGCAGCGTTGCTACTAGCGGGAGGCAGTACGAGCAGTACTTC.

The rearrangement links TRBV6-5 to TRBJ2-5; D may correspond to TRBD1 or TRBD2 (5 bases each). The CDR3 length is 12 residues. Trimming took off 7 bases at V and 5 bases at J, with 11 bases between the two ends. Germline V CDR1 and CDR2: MNHEY, SVGAGI. CDR3 protein: CASTTGAETQYF. The CDR3 DNA follows: TGTGCCAGCACCACCGGGGCGGAGACCCAGTACTTC.

This clone was seen once. The junction does not match germline at one end; this may be a read error. The V and J genes are TRBV7-7 and TRBJ2-5; D is possibly TRBD1 or TRBD2 (7 bases each). The CDR3 is 14 residues long. CDR1 is SSHAT, CDR2 FNYEAQ, per germline (reference sequence). CDR3 in amino acids: CASSLWEGAETQYF. CDR3 nucleotide sequence: TGTGCTAGCAGCTTATGGGAGGGGGCTGAGACCCAGTACTTC. The complete variable domain, with remaining parts taken from reference TRBV7-7 and TRBJ2-5, reads GAGVSQSPRYKVTKRGQDVTLRCDPISSHATLYWYQQALGQGPEFLTYFNYEAQPDKSGLPSDRFSAERPEGSISTLTIQRTEQRDSAMYRCASSLWEGAETQYFGPGTRLLVL.

This rearrangement joins TRBV27 to TRBJ2-7; tentatively, D is TRBD1 (5 bases). The CDR3 length is 14 residues. V lost 1 base and J 2 bases, leaving 9 bases between the germline ends. Looked up from germline, CDR1 is MNHEY and CDR2 is SMNVEV (reference sequence). The CDR3: CASSLFTGAYEQYF. In DNA form, the CDR3 reads TGTGCCAGCAGTTTATTTACAGGTGCCTACGAGCAGTACTTC.

This clone has just one count. The CDR3 DNA is TGTGCCAGCCGGAGAGGTAGTGCGGGGTCCTACGAGCAGTACTTC. This encodes CASRRGSAGSYEQYF. This chain joins TRBV27 and TRBJ2-7, with D perhaps TRBD2 (6 bases). V was cut by 8 bases and J by 1 base, with 18 bases left in between. Germline-derived CDR1 and CDR2 are MNHEY and SMNVEV (reference sequence). This CDR3 has 15 residues.

This sequence joins TRBV2 and TRBJ2-5, with TRBD1 matching over 8 bases. This CDR3 spans 15 amino acids. The V gene's germline CDR1 is SNHLY and CDR2 FYNNEI. The J segment lost 2 bases and the V segment lost 8 bases, leaving 10 bases of the junction unmatched. CDR3 DNA: TGTGCCAGCCGCTTGCCGGGACAGGTACAAGAGACCCAGTACTTC. Its protein is CASRLPGQVQETQYF.

This clone was seen more than once but under ten times. The chain employs TRBV27 and TRBJ1-5; tentatively, D is TRBD1 (5 bases). Per the germline V gene, CDR1 is MNHEY and CDR2 is SMNVEV (reference sequence). Trimming took off 5 bases at V and 7 bases at J, with 12 bases between the two ends. CDR3 length equals 13 residues. CDR3 in amino acids: CASSVRVSQPQHF. The CDR3 DNA is TGTGCCAGCAGTGTCAGGGTAAGCCAGCCCCAGCATTTT.

The V call is TRBV7-9, the J call TRBJ2-4; 7 bases line up with TRBD1. The V and J ends lost 2 bases and 3 bases, in that order; junction bases with no gene match: 4. Germline values: CDR1 SEHNR, CDR2 FQNEAQ (reference sequence). The CDR3 is made up of 15 amino acids. The CDR3, as DNA: TGTGCCAGCAGCTTATTGCAGGGGGTCAAAAACATTCAGTACTTC. It codes for CASSLLQGVKNIQYF.

The CDR3 sequence: CASSPGLAWGEQYF. The CDR3 region has the DNA TGTGCCAGCAGCCCAGGACTAGCCTGGGGGGAGCAGTACTTC. The gene calls are TRBV6-5 and TRBJ2-7; 8 bases are shared with TRBD2. Germline-derived CDR1 and CDR2 are MNHEY and SVGAGI. V dropped 6 bases and J dropped 7; count of bases not matched to a gene: 11. There are 14 residues in the CDR3.